This TCR beta chain was found in a study of T cells in Graves' hyperthyroidism and ophthalmopathy. In its sample, this clonotype was seen a few times. Amplified TCR beta CDR3 regions came from RNA transcripts. The HTBI primer set served for first-round RT-PCR of the TCR CDR3. TCRdb called the multiplex PCR reads again in MiXCR, with one record for every CDR3 protein. The sample yields under 750,000 distinct CDR3 sequences, roughly a sixth seen once. Trimming took 5 bases from V and 3 from J, leaving 13 bases between them. The germline CDR1 and CDR2 sequences are DFQATT and SNEGSKA (reference sequence). The CDR3 has 13 amino acids.

This TCR was sampled from a woman aged 45 to 65 with Graves' hyperthyroidism that later progressed to Graves' ophthalmopathy. Sequencing input: blood. The V gene is TRBV20-1, the J gene TRBJ2-5, with D possibly matching TRBD2 (5 bases). CDR3 sequence: CSAPLTGKETQYF. CDR3 coding DNA: TGCAGTGCTCCTTTGACGGGGAAAGAGACCCAGTACTTC.